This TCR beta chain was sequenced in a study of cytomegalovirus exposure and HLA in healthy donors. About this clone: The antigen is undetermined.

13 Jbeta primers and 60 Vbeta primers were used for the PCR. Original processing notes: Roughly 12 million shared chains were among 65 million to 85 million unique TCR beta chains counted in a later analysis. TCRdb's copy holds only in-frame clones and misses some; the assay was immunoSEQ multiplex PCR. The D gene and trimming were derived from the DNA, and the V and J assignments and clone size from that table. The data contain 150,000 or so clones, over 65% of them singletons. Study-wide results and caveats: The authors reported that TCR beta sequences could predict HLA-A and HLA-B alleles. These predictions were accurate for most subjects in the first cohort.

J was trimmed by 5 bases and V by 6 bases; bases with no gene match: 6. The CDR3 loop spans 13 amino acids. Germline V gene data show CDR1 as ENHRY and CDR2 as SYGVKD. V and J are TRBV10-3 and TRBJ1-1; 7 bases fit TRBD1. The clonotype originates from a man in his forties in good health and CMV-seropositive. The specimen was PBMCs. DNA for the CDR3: TGTGCCATCAGCCAGGGCAGGGGGACTGAAGCTTTCTTT. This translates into CAISQGRGTEAFF.